A single TCR beta chain is shown here with its context. Method: immunoSEQ multiplex PCR; TCRdb's copy keeps in-frame clones and lacks some. The sample includes some 120,000 clones, more than 75% of them seen just once. The CDR3 is made up of 14 amino acids. The germline gives CDR1 MNHNY, CDR2 SVGAGI (reference sequence). The ends lost 6 bases at V and 6 bases at J; junction bases unmatched: 9. These data belong to a study of blood T cell repertoires in COVID-19. The sequence came from a man aged 60-69 years with acute or convalescent COVID-19. The V call is TRBV6-6, the J call TRBJ2-7, with 9 bases matching TRBD2. The specimen sequenced was peripheral blood. The CDR3 here is CASSPGGSGSEQYF. The CDR3 nucleotides read TGTGCCAGCAGCCCAGGGGGTAGCGGGAGCGAGCAGTACTTC.